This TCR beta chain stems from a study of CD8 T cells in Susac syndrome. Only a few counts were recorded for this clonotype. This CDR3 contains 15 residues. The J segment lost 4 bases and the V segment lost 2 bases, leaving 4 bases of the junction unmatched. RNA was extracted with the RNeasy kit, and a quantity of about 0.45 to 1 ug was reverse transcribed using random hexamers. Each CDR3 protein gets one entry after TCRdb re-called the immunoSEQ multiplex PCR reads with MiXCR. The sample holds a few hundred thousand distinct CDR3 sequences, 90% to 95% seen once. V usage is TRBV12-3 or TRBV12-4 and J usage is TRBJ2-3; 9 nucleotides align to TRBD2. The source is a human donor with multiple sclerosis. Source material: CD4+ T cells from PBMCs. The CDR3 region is CASSLSSGSADTQYF. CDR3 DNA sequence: TGTGCCAGCAGTTTAAGTAGCGGGAGCGCAGATACGCAGTATTTT.